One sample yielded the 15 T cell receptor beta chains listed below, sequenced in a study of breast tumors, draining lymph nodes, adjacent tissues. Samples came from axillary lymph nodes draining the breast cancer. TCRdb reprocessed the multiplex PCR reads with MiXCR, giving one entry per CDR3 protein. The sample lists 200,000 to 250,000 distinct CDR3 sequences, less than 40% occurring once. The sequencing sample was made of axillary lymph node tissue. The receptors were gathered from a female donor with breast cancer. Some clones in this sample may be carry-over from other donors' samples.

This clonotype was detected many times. The CDR3 nucleotides are TGTGCCAGCTCACTCCGTACTAGCGGGAGGTCCTACGAGCAGTACTTC. The encoded protein is CASSLRTSGRSYEQYF. The V call is TRBV18, the J call TRBJ2-7, with 12 bases matching TRBD2. This CDR3 has 16 residues. Germline-derived CDR1 and CDR2 are KGHSH and LQKENI. After removal of 4 bases from V and 1 base from J, the junction contained 5 bases not matched to a gene.

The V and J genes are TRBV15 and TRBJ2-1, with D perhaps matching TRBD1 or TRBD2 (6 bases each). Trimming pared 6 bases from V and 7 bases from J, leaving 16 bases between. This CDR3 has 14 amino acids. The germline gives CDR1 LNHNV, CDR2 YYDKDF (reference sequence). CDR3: CATREGGARNEQFF. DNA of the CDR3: TGTGCCACCAGGGAGGGGGGAGCGAGGAATGAGCAGTTCTTC.

The CDR3 DNA sequence: TGTGCCAGCAGTTACGATAGCGGTCGCAGGGAGCAGTACTTC. Amino acids: CASSYDSGRREQYF. The chain carries TRBV6-5 and TRBJ2-7, with D perhaps TRBD2 (6 bases). This CDR3 comprises 14 residues. Germline-derived CDR1 and CDR2 are MNHEY and SVGAGI. The V end was cut by 2 bases, the J end by 7 bases, with 15 bases between.

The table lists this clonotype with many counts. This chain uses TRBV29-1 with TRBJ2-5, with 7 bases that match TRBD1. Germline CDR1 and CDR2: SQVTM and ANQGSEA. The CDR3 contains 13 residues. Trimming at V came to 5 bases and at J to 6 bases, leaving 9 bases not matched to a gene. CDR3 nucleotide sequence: TGCAGCGTTACTAGACAGGGTTCTAAGACCCAGTACTTC. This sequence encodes CSVTRQGSKTQYF.

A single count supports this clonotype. The CDR3 loop reads CASSLGASQYF. CDR3 nucleotides: TGTGCCAGCAGCTTAGGGGCGTCCCAGTACTTC. This sequence joins TRBV7-3 and TRBJ2-5; TRBD1 might be the D (5 bases). Germline CDR1 is SGHTA and CDR2 is FQGTGA. This CDR3 has 11 residues. With 2 bases removed from V and 9 bases from J, the gap between germline ends came to 7 bases. The full variable domain, in which reference TRBV7-3 and TRBJ2-5 provide the parts outside the CDR3, is GAGVSQTPSNKVTEKGKYVELRCDPISGHTALYWYRQSLGQGPEFLIYFQGTGAADDSGLPNDRFFAVRPEGSVSTLKIQRTERGDSAVYLCASSLGASQYFGPGTRLLVL.

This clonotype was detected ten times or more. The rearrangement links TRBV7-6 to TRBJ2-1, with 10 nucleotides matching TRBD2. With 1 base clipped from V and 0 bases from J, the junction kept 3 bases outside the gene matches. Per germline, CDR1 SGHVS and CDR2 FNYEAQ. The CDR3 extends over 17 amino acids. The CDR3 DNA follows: TGTGCCAGCAGCTTAGAAGCTAGCGGGAGCTCCTACAATGAGCAGTTCTTC. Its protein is CASSLEASGSSYNEQFF.

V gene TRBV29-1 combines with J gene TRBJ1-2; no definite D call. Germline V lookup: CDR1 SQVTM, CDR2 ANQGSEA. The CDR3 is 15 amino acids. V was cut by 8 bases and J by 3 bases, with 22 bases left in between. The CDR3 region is CSSLVPAQRDYGYTF. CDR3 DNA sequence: TGCAGCAGTTTAGTTCCTGCCCAGAGGGACTATGGCTACACCTTC.

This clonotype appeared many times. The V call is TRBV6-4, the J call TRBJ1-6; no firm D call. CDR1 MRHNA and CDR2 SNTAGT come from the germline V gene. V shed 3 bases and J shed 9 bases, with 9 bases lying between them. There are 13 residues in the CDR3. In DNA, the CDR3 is TGTGCCAGCAGTGAGGACGGCACTTCACCCCTCCACTTT. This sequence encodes CASSEDGTSPLHF.

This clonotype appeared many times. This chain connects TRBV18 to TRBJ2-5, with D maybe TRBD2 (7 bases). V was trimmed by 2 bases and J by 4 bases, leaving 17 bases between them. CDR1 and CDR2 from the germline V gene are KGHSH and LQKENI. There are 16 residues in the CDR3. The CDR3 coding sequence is TGTGCCAGCTCACCAACGGGGGGCTCTGGAGGAGAGACCCAGTACTTC. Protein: CASSPTGGSGGETQYF.

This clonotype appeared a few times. The CDR3 DNA follows: TGTGCCAGCTCACCTCCCGGGACTAGCGGGAGGGCCTTTTATTTT. Translating it yields CASSPPGTSGRAFYF. The rearrangement links TRBV18 to TRBJ2-3; 16 bases align to TRBD2. With 3 bases clipped from V and 15 bases from J, the junction kept 9 bases outside the gene matches. This CDR3 contains 15 residues. Germline V CDR1 and CDR2: KGHSH, LQKENI.

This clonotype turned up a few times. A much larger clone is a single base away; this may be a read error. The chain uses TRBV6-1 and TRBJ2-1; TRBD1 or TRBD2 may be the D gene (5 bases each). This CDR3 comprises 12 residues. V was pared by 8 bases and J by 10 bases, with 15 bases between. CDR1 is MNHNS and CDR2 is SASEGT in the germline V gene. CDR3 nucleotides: TGTGCCAGCGGGCAACGGGGCCCAGAGCAGTTCTTC. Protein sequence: CASGQRGPEQFF.

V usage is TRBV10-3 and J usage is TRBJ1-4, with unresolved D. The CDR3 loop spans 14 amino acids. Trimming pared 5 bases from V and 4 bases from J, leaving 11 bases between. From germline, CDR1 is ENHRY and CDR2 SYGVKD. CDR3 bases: TGTGCCATCAGTCAGACGGAGGTTAATGAAAAACTGTTTTTT. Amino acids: CAISQTEVNEKLFF.

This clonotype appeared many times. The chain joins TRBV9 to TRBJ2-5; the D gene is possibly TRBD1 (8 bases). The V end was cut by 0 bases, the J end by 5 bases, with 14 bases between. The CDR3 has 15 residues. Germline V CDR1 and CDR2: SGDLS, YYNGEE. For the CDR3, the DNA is TGTGCCAGCAGCGTAGAGGACAGGGAGGGGGAGACCCAGTACTTC. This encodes CASSVEDREGETQYF.

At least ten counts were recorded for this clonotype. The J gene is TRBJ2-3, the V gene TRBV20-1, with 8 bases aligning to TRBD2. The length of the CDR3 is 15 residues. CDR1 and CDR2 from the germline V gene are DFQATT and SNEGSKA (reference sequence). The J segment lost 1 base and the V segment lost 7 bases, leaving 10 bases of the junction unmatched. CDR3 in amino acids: CSGILPGLGTDTQYF. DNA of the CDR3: TGCAGTGGAATCCTTCCGGGACTAGGCACAGATACGCAGTATTTT.

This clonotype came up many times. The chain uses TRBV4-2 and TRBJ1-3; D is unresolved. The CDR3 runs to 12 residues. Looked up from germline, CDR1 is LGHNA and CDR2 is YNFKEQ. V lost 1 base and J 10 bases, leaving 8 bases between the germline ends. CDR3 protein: CASSQAGSTIYF. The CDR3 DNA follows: TGTGCCAGCAGCCAAGCTGGGTCGACCATATATTTT.